Listed below are T cell receptor beta chains from one sample, sequenced in a study of CD8+ T cells in alopecia areata. Generated by immunoSEQ multiplex PCR, the TCRdb table keeps only in-frame clones and is missing some. The sample records about 150,000 clones, under 60% being singletons. Sequences were derived from CD8+ T cells sorted from blood, sampled at week 0. The source is a human donor with alopecia areata. The CDR3 runs from the conserved cysteine through the conserved F or W. D genes are given only for firm matches. Part of the rows lack a size; the others show once, few, many or a class for expanded clones.

j_call | v_call | clone_size | d_call | cdr3_aa | cdr3_nt
TRBJ2-1 | TRBV19 | - | - | CASSMGSLAPNEQFF | TGTGCCAGTAGTATGGGGAGCTTGGCTCCCAATGAGCAGTTCTTC
TRBJ2-5 | TRBV29-1 | - | - | CSVPTELDSRTQYF | TGCAGCGTCCCAACCGAACTGGACAGCCGGACCCAGTACTTC
TRBJ2-1 | TRBV5-6 | - | - | CASSLASDEQFF | TGTGCCAGCAGCTTGGCTTCGGATGAGCAGTTCTTC
TRBJ2-7 | TRBV6-6 | - | TRBD2 | CASTNRAGREQYF | TGTGCCAGCACAAACCGAGCGGGGCGGGAGCAGTACTTC
TRBJ1-6 | TRBV14 | - | - | CASSLVNSPLHF | TGTGCCAGCAGCCTAGTGAATTCACCCCTCCACTTT
TRBJ1-2 | TRBV10-3 | few | - | CAISESTSGGYGYTF | TGTGCCATCAGTGAGTCGACCTCGGGAGGATATGGCTACACCTTC
TRBJ1-2 | TRBV27 | - | TRBD1 | CASYRGPGYGYTF | TGTGCCTCATACAGGGGCCCGGGCTATGGCTACACCTTC
TRBJ2-1 | TRBV11-2 | - | TRBD2 | CASSLAGGGAYNEQFF | TGTGCCAGCAGCTTAGCTGGCGGGGGGGCCTACAATGAGCAGTTCTTC
TRBJ1-1 | TRBV27 | - | - | CASSLGSAEQGTEAFF | TGTGCCAGCAGTTTAGGGTCGGCTGAGCAGGGCACTGAAGCTTTCTTT
TRBJ2-3 | TRBV27 | - | TRBD2 | CASSQLAGAARDTQYF | TGTGCCAGCAGTCAACTAGCGGGGGCCGCCAGAGATACGCAGTATTTT
TRBJ1-1 | TRBV12-5 | few | - | CASGLGNPTEAFF | TGTGCTAGTGGTTTAGGAAACCCCACTGAAGCTTTCTTT
TRBJ1-5 | TRBV27 | - | - | CASSSWGNQPQHF | TGTGCCAGCAGTTCCTGGGGGAATCAGCCCCAGCATTTT
TRBJ2-2 | TRBV30 | few | - | CAWSGTNTGELFF | TGTGCCTGGAGTGGCACTAATACCGGGGAGCTGTTTTTT
TRBJ2-3 | TRBV29-1 | - | TRBD1 | CSVRGQVDRTDTQYF | TGCAGCGTGAGGGGACAGGTGGACCGCACAGATACGCAGTATTTT
TRBJ1-1 | TRBV30 | - | - | CAWSVGAGDTEAFF | TGTGCCTGGAGTGTAGGGGCAGGGGACACTGAAGCTTTCTTT
TRBJ2-3 | TRBV7-9 | - | - | CASSVGTDTQYF | TGTGCCAGCAGCGTCGGTACAGATACGCAGTATTTT
TRBJ1-2 | TRBV29-1 | - | - | CSVILTGIRDGYTF | TGCAGCGTCATTCTCACAGGGATCCGCGATGGCTACACCTTC
TRBJ2-7 | TRBV5-1 | - | - | CASSEGYYEQYF | TGCGCCAGCAGCGAGGGGTACTACGAGCAGTACTTC
TRBJ1-1 | TRBV30 | - | - | CAWRVTGDTEAFF | TGTGCCTGGAGGGTGACGGGGGACACTGAAGCTTTCTTT
TRBJ2-1 | TRBV30 | - | - | CASGSYNEQFF | TGTGCCTCCGGGAGCTACAATGAGCAGTTCTTC
TRBJ2-3 | TRBV7-8 | - | TRBD2 | CASSPDLAGGRADTQYF | TGTGCCAGCAGCCCTGACTTAGCGGGGGGGCGCGCAGATACGCAGTATTTT
TRBJ2-5 | TRBV9 | - | - | CASQSRSGETQYF | TGTGCCAGCCAGAGTAGAAGTGGGGAGACCCAGTACTTC
TRBJ2-1 | TRBV9 | - | TRBD2 | CASSPTSGGLYNEQFF | TGTGCCAGCAGCCCGACTAGCGGGGGACTCTACAATGAGCAGTTCTTC
TRBJ1-5 | TRBV30 | few | - | CAWSVETVPNQPQHF | TGTGCCTGGAGTGTGGAGACAGTCCCCAATCAGCCCCAGCATTTT
TRBJ2-7 | TRBV30 | - | - | CAWLGGPPDYEQYF | TGTGCCTGGCTTGGGGGTCCTCCGGATTACGAGCAGTACTTC
TRBJ2-3 | TRBV13 | - | TRBD1 | CASSQTPGQEISTDTQYF | TGTGCCAGCAGCCAAACACCGGGACAGGAGATTAGCACAGATACGCAGTATTTT
TRBJ1-6 | TRBV10-3 | - | - | CAISEGGDNSPLHF | TGTGCCATCAGTGAGGGGGGTGACAATTCACCCCTCCACTTT
TRBJ1-1 | TRBV9 | few | - | CASSSRRGEAFF | TGTGCCAGCAGTTCCAGACGGGGTGAAGCTTTCTTT
TRBJ2-5 | TRBV6-4 | - | TRBD1 | CASSEDREGTQYF | TGTGCCAGCAGTGAGGACAGGGAAGGGACCCAGTACTTC
TRBJ2-3 | TRBV11-2 | - | - | CASSLVPLGPDTQYF | TGTGCCAGCAGCTTAGTACCGCTGGGGCCAGATACGCAGTATTTT
TRBJ1-2 | TRBV29-1 | once | - | CSVEDLVSGWDF | TGCAGCGTTGAAGATCTTGTATCGGGTTGGGACTTC
TRBJ2-5 | TRBV10-3 | - | - | CAIGSDSKETQYF | TGTGCCATCGGGTCGGACAGCAAAGAGACCCAGTACTTC
TRBJ1-4 | TRBV30 | - | - | CACQQSTNEKLFF | TGTGCCTGTCAACAGTCAACTAATGAAAAACTGTTTTTT
TRBJ1-5 | TRBV4-1 | - | - | CASSQDRGSNQPQHF | TGCGCCAGCAGCCAAGATCGGGGTAGCAATCAGCCCCAGCATTTT
TRBJ2-2 | TRBV6-6 | - | - | CASSYSKGTGELFF | TGTGCCAGCAGTTACTCGAAGGGCACCGGGGAGCTGTTTTTT
TRBJ2-3 | TRBV10-1 | once | - | CASKTGGTDTQYF | TGCGCCAGCAAAACGGGGGGCACAGATACGCAGTATTTT
TRBJ1-2 | TRBV30 | - | - | CAWSERVDGYTF | TGTGCCTGGAGTGAGAGAGTGGATGGCTACACCTTC
TRBJ2-2 | TRBV4-3 | - | - | CASSRGTSSNTGELFF | TGCGCCAGCAGCCGGGGGACTTCCTCGAACACCGGGGAGCTGTTTTTT